This T cell receptor beta chain was sequenced for a study of vaccination effects on CD4 cells after COVID-19. Trimming cost V 4 bases and J 1 base; bases outside gene matches: 7. This CDR3 contains 15 residues. CDR1 LNHDA and CDR2 SQIVND come from the germline V gene (reference sequence). Antigen-specific CD4+ T cells were first expanded with viral peptide pools by the ViraFEST assay and only then sequenced. Cells that had been cultured for about 10 days were the source of isolated CD4+ T cells. Everyone in the study got two shots of either the BNT162b2 or mRNA-1273 vaccine. A half-volume exchange with IL-2 medium occurred on days 3 and 7. By share of the sample, this clone is medium-sized. Its target is unknown. The method was immunoSEQ multiplex PCR; TCRdb's version includes in-frame clones alone and lacks a portion of them. The table includes around 16,000 clones, roughly 70% detected once.

The source was CD4+ T cells from PBMCs cultured with SARS-CoV-2 spike peptides, collected after COVID-19 vaccination. The rearrangement links TRBV19 to TRBJ2-7; 7 bases match TRBD1. The TCR was taken from a human donor who received a COVID-19 vaccine. The CDR3 DNA follows: TGTGCCAGTAGTAGGGACAGCGAGGGTTCCTACGAGCAGTACTTC. As protein: CASSRDSEGSYEQYF.